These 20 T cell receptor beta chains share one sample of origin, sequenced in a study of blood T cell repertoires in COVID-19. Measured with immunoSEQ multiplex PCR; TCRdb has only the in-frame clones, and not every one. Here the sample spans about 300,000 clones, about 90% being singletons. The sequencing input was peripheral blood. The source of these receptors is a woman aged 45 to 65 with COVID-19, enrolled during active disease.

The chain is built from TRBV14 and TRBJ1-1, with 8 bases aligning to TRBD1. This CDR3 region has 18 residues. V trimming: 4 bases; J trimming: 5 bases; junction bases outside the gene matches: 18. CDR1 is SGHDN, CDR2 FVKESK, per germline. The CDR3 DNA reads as TGTGCCAGCAGCCGCCACCTCGGGACAGGTCGACTGGGGACTGAAGCTTTCTTT. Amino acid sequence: CASSRHLGTGRLGTEAFF.

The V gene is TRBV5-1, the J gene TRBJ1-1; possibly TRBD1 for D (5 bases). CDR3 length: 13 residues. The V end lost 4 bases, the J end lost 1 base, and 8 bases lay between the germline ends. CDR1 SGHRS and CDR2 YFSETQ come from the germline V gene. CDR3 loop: CASSIGQNTEAFF. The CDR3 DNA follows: TGCGCCAGCAGCATCGGACAGAACACTGAAGCTTTCTTT.

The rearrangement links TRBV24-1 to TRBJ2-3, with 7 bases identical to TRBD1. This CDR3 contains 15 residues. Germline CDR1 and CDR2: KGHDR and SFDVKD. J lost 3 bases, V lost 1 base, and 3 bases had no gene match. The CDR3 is CATSDFWDSTDTQYF. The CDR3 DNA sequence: TGTGCCACCAGTGATTTTTGGGACAGTACAGATACGCAGTATTTT.

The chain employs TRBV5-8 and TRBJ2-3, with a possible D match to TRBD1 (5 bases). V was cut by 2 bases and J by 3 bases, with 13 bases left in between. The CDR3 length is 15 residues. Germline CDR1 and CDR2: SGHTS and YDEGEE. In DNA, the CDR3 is TGTGCCAGCAGCTTTAGGGGTATGAGAACAGATACGCAGTATTTT. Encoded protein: CASSFRGMRTDTQYF.

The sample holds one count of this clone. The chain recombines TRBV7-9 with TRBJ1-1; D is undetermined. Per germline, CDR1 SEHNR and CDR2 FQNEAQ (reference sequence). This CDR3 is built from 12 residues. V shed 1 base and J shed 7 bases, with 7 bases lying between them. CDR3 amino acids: CASSLVSVEAFF. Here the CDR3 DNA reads TGTGCCAGCAGCTTAGTTAGTGTTGAAGCTTTCTTT.

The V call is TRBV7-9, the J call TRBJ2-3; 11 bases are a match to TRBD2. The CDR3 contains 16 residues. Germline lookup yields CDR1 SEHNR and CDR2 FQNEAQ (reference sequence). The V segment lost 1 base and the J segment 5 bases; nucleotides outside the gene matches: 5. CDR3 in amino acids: CASSLGASGRIDTQYF. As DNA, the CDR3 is TGTGCCAGCAGCTTAGGGGCTAGCGGGAGGATAGATACGCAGTATTTT.

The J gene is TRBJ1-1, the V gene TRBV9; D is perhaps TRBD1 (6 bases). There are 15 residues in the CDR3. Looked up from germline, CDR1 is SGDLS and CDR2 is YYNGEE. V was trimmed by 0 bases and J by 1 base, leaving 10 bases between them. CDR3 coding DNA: TGTGCCAGCAGCGTAGAGAACAGGGCGAACACTGAAGCTTTCTTT. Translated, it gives CASSVENRANTEAFF.

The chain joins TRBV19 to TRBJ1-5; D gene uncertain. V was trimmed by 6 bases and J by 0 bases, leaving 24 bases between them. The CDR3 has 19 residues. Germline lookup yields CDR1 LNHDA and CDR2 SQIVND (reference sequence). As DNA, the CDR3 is TGTGCCAGTAGAGCGAGGGTTTTGGGAATATCATATAGCAATCAGCCCCAGCATTTT. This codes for CASRARVLGISYSNQPQHF.

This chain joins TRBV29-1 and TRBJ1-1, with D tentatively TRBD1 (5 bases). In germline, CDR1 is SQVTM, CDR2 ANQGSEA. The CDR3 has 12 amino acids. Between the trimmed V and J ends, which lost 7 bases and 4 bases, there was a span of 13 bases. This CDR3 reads CSASSGGTEAFF. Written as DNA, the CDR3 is TGCAGCGCCAGTTCGGGGGGCACTGAAGCTTTCTTT.

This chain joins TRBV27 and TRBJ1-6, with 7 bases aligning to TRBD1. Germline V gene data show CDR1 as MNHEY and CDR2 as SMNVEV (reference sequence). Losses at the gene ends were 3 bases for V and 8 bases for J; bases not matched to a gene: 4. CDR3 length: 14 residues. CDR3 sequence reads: CASSFSTGYSPLHF. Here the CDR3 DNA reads TGTGCCAGCAGTTTTTCGACAGGGTATTCACCCCTCCACTTT.

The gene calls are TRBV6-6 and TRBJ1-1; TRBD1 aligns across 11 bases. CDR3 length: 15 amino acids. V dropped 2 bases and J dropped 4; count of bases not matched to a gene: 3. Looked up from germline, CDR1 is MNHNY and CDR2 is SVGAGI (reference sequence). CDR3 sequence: CASSYGGTGGTEAFF. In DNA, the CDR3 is TGTGCCAGCAGTTACGGGGGGACAGGGGGCACTGAAGCTTTCTTT.

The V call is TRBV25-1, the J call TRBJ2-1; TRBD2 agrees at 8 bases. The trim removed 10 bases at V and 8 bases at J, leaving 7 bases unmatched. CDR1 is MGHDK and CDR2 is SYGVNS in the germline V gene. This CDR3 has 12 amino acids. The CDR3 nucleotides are TGTGCCACCCGGACTAGCTGGGATGAGCAGTTCTTC. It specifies CATRTSWDEQFF. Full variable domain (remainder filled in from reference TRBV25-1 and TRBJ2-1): EADIYQTPRYLVIGTGKKITLECSQTMGHDKMYWYQQDPGMELHLIHYSYGVNSTEKGDLSSESTVSRIRTEHFPLTLESARPSHTSQYLCATRTSWDEQFFGPGTRLTVL.

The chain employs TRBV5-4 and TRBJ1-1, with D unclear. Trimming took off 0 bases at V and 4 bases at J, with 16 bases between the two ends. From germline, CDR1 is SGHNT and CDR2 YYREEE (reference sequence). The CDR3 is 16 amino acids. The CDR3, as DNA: TGTGCCAGCAGCTTGGACCGTACACCTTTTGGCACTGAAGCTTTCTTT. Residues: CASSLDRTPFGTEAFF.

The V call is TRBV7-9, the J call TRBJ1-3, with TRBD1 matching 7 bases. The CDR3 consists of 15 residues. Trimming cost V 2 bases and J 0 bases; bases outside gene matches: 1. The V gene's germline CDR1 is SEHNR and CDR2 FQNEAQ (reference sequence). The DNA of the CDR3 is TGTGCCAGCAGCTTACAGGGGGGCTCTGGAAACACCATATATTTT. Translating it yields CASSLQGGSGNTIYF.

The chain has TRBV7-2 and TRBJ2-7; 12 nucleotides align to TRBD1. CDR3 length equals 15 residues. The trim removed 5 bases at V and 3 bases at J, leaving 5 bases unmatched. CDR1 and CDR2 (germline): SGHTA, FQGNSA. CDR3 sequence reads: CASSTGTGGFYEQYF. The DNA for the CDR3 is TGTGCCAGCAGCACCGGGACAGGGGGCTTCTACGAGCAGTACTTC.

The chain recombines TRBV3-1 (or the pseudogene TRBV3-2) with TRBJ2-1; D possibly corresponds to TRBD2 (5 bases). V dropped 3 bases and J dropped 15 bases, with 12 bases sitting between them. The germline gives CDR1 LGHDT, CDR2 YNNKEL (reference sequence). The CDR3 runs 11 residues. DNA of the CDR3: TGTGCCAGCAGCCATACTAGTCGTGCGTTCTTC. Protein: CASSHTSRAFF.

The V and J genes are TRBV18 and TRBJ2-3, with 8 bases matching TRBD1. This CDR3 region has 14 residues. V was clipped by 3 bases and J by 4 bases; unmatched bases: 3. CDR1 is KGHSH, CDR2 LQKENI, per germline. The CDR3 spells CASSPGQGPDTQYF. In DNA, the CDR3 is TGTGCCAGCTCACCTGGACAGGGCCCAGATACGCAGTATTTT.

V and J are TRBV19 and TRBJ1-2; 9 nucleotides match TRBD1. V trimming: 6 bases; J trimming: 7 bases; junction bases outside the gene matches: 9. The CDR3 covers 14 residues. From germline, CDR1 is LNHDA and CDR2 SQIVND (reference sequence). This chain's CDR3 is CASSRDRVFRGYTF. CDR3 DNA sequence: TGTGCCAGTAGCCGGGACAGGGTATTCCGTGGCTACACCTTC.

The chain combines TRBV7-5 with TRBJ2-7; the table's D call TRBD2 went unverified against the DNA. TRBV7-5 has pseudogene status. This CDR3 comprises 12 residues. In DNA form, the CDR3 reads TGTGTCAGAAGCCCGGGTCGATGCGAGCAGTACTTC. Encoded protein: CVRSPGRCEQYF.

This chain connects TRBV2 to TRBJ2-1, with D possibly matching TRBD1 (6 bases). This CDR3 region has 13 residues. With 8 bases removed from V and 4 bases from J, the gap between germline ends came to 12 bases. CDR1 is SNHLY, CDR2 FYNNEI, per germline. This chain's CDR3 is CASRSTGYNEQFF. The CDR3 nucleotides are TGTGCCAGCCGATCCACAGGGTACAATGAGCAGTTCTTC.